This passage covers 26 T cell receptor beta chains from one sample sequenced in a study of T cell clones after liver transplantation. Only in-frame clones appear in the TCRdb table, and some are missing; sequencing was by immunoSEQ multiplex PCR. The sample holds over 50,000 clones, 70% to 90% seen once. The source material was CD8+ T cells from blood, sampled 12 months after liver transplant. These receptors originate from a human patient who received a liver transplant. Some T cells may be transferred from the graft donor.

The V and J genes are TRBV4-1 and TRBJ2-7; 7 nucleotides match TRBD2. Per germline, CDR1 MGHRA and CDR2 YSYEKL. The CDR3 extends over 15 amino acids. The junction had 8 bases not matched to a gene; V was cut back by 0 bases and J by 6 bases. CDR3 sequence (DNA): TGCGCCAGCAGCCAAGATCTGAGTTGGGGGGGCGAGCAGTACTTC. Its translation: CASSQDLSWGGEQYF.

This chain links TRBV6-5 with TRBJ2-7; TRBD2 is a possible D gene (5 bases). The V end was cut by 4 bases, the J end by 7 bases, with 17 bases between. Germline lookup yields CDR1 MNHEY and CDR2 SVGAGI. The CDR3 is 14 residues long. The CDR3 protein is CASSSRTVWWEQYF. The CDR3 region has the DNA TGTGCCAGCAGTTCCCGGACTGTCTGGTGGGAGCAGTACTTC.

The chain combines TRBV27 with TRBJ2-7, with D unresolved. In germline, CDR1 is MNHEY, CDR2 SMNVEV (reference sequence). The CDR3 is 16 residues long. Trimming removed 4 bases from V and 2 bases from J, with 18 bases in between. CDR3 nucleotides: TGTGCCAGCAGTTGGTTTGGTGGAGACACCACCTACGAGCAGTACTTC. This translates into CASSWFGGDTTYEQYF.

V is TRBV5-6 and J is TRBJ1-2; a possible D gene is TRBD1 (5 bases). This CDR3 is 14 amino acids long. V shed 4 bases and J shed 8 bases, with 18 bases lying between them. Per germline, CDR1 SGHDT and CDR2 YYEEEE. The CDR3 loop is CASSLPGREIGYTF. The CDR3 bases are TGTGCCAGCAGCCTACCGGGCAGGGAAATCGGCTACACCTTC.

Remarks on this clone: At one end, the junction sequence differs from germline, possibly due to a read error. The rearrangement links TRBV10-3 to TRBJ2-4; D remains ambiguous. The V gene's germline CDR1 is ENHRY and CDR2 SYGVKD. The CDR3 covers 11 residues. The CDR3 protein is CAICETDIQYF. In nucleotides, the CDR3 is TGTGCCATCTGTGAGACGGACATTCAGTACTTC.

V and J are TRBV5-5 and TRBJ1-5; D is unresolved. In germline, CDR1 is SGHKS, CDR2 YYEKEE (reference sequence). The CDR3 contains 13 residues. V lost 2 bases to trimming and J lost 4 bases, with 7 bases between them. The CDR3 DNA is TGTGCCAGCAGCTTAAGCGATAATCAGCCCCAGCATTTT. It specifies CASSLSDNQPQHF.

J is TRBJ1-2 and V is TRBV21-1. TRBV21-1 is flagged as a pseudogene. The CDR3 has 13 residues. The CDR3, as DNA: TGTGCCAGCAGCTCCCGGGAGATAGGTGGCTACACCTTC. Translating gives CASSSREIGGYTF.

The V and J genes are TRBV19 and TRBJ1-1; 8 bases are shared with TRBD1. V trimming: 2 bases; J trimming: 6 bases; junction bases outside the gene matches: 5. The CDR3 totals 14 residues. Germline CDR1 is LNHDA and CDR2 is SQIVND (reference sequence). The CDR3 coding sequence is TGTGCCAGTAGTATAAAGACAGGGGTCGCTGAAGCTTTCTTT. Encoded protein: CASSIKTGVAEAFF.

This clone is categorized as medium-sized. The chain uses TRBV29-1 and TRBJ1-2; no firm D call. V was cut by 6 bases and J by 3 bases, with 8 bases left in between. This CDR3 is built from 11 residues. Germline V gene sequence: CDR1 SQVTM, CDR2 ANQGSEA. CDR3 coding DNA: TGCAGCGTCTATGGAGACTATGGCTACACCTTC. Translated, it gives CSVYGDYGYTF.

V is TRBV4-1 and J is TRBJ1-4; D remains ambiguous. The CDR3 contains 15 residues. Trimming took off 1 base at V and 0 bases at J, with 6 bases between the two ends. Germline V gene lookup returns CDR1 MGHRA and CDR2 YSYEKL. The CDR3, as DNA: TGCGCCAGCAGCCAAGGGGGAACAACTAATGAAAAACTGTTTTTT. This codes for CASSQGGTTNEKLFF.

This sequence joins TRBV5-6 and TRBJ2-7; 7 nucleotides agree with TRBD2. The CDR3 contains 16 residues. V gave up 4 bases and J gave up 0 bases; unmatched junction bases: 10. Per germline, CDR1 SGHDT and CDR2 YYEEEE. The CDR3 is CASSISLAGLSYEQYF. CDR3 DNA: TGTGCCAGCAGCATATCCTTAGCGGGTCTCTCCTACGAGCAGTACTTC.

For this clone: Other DNA sequences in the same sample also yield this CDR3. J is TRBJ2-7 and V is TRBV19; 7 nucleotides agree with TRBD1. Germline CDR1 LNHDA, CDR2 SQIVND (reference sequence). This CDR3 has 15 residues. After removal of 1 base from V and 4 bases from J, the junction contained 7 bases not matched to a gene. CDR3 amino acids: CASSIGSGGSYEQYF. The CDR3 DNA follows: TGTGCCAGTAGTATAGGGTCAGGGGGTTCGTACGAGCAGTACTTC.

The table lists this clone with a count of one. This sequence joins TRBV19 and TRBJ2-7; TRBD1 aligns across 8 bases. The V gene's germline CDR1 is LNHDA and CDR2 SQIVND (reference sequence). Trimming at V came to 5 bases and at J to 2 bases, leaving 8 bases not matched to a gene. This CDR3 is 15 amino acids long. The CDR3 region is CASSPQTGEAYEQYF. CDR3 sequence (DNA): TGTGCCAGTAGTCCCCAGACAGGGGAGGCCTACGAGCAGTACTTC.

The V and J genes are TRBV27 and TRBJ1-1; D may be TRBD1 (5 bases). The CDR3 spans 13 residues. Germline-derived CDR1 and CDR2 are MNHEY and SMNVEV (reference sequence). Trimming pared 4 bases from V and 4 bases from J, leaving 10 bases between. Written as DNA, the CDR3 is TGTGCCAGCAGTTCCAGGGACCGCACTGAAGCTTTCTTT. Encoded protein: CASSSRDRTEAFF.

The CDR3 DNA reads TGTGCCAGCAGTGAGGCGGGACGGACCTTTACAGGTGGAAACACCATATATTTT. Translating it yields CASSEAGRTFTGGNTIYF. J is TRBJ1-3 and V is TRBV2; perhaps TRBD1 as D (5 bases). V was cut by 3 bases and J by 3 bases, with 21 bases left in between. The CDR3 totals 18 residues. Germline V gene sequence: CDR1 SNHLY, CDR2 FYNNEI.

The chain uses TRBV9 and TRBJ2-3, with D unresolved. Germline CDR1 and CDR2: SGDLS and YYNGEE. Trimming left V 4 bases short and J 2 bases short, with 14 bases between. This CDR3 is 15 amino acids long. CDR3 region: CASSRRDGYTDTQYF. The CDR3 coding sequence is TGTGCCAGCAGCCGTAGAGACGGATACACAGATACGCAGTATTTT.

V and J are TRBV5-1 and TRBJ2-5, with 8 bases that match TRBD1. CDR3 size: 14 residues. Looked up from germline, CDR1 is SGHRS and CDR2 is YFSETQ. With 3 bases clipped from V and 0 bases from J, the junction kept 1 base outside the gene matches. Written as DNA, the CDR3 is TGCGCCAGCAGCTGGACAGGGAACCAAGAGACCCAGTACTTC. Encoded protein: CASSWTGNQETQYF.

CDR3: CASSGQGSSYEQYF. As DNA, the CDR3 is TGTGCCAGCTCCGGACAGGGAAGCTCCTACGAGCAGTACTTC. V is TRBV18 and J is TRBJ2-7; 8 nucleotides line up with TRBD1. CDR1 KGHSH and CDR2 LQKENI come from the germline V gene. V shed 6 bases, J shed 0 bases, and the junction held 4 bases outside the gene matches. CDR3 size: 14 residues. Complete variable domain (other parts from reference TRBV18 and TRBJ2-7): NAGVMQNPRHLVRRRGQEARLRCSPMKGHSHVYWYRQLPEEGLKFMVYLQKENIIDESGMPKERFSAEFPKEGPSILRIQQVVRGDSAAYFCASSGQGSSYEQYFGPGTRLTVT.

To note about this clone: The junction departs from germline at one end; a sequencing error may be responsible. The CDR3 sequence is CASSSSVGEETQYF. In DNA form, the CDR3 reads TGTGCTAGCAGTTCTAGTGTAGGGGAAGAGACCCAGTACTTC. The rearrangement links TRBV7-7 to TRBJ2-5; tentative D call: TRBD1 (5 bases). The CDR3 is 14 residues long. Looked up from germline, CDR1 is SSHAT and CDR2 is FNYEAQ (reference sequence).

In this sample, this clone turned up once. This chain links TRBV28 with TRBJ2-7; weak D call: TRBD1 (5 bases). CDR1 is MDHEN and CDR2 is SYDVKM in the germline V gene. Trimming stripped 11 bases from V and 0 bases from J, with 11 bases between. The CDR3 is made up of 12 amino acids. Here the CDR3 reads CASTGISYEQYF. The CDR3 nucleotides are TGTGCCTCCACAGGTATCTCCTACGAGCAGTACTTC.

This clone was recorded once. The chain joins TRBV7-2 to TRBJ1-5; 9 positions match TRBD1. CDR1 is SGHTA and CDR2 is FQGNSA in the germline V gene. V was clipped by 4 bases and J by 5 bases; unmatched bases: 3. CDR3 length: 14 residues. The CDR3: CASSSGTGHQPQHF. CDR3 nucleotide sequence: TGTGCCAGCAGCTCCGGGACAGGGCATCAGCCCCAGCATTTT.

The chain recombines TRBV5-1 with TRBJ2-7; TRBD1 matches at 9 bases. Losses at the gene ends were 5 bases for V and 5 bases for J; bases not matched to a gene: 11. The CDR3 has 15 residues. The germline CDR1 and CDR2 sequences are SGHRS and YFSETQ. The CDR3 spells CASRDPGTGMHEQYF. CDR3 coding DNA: TGCGCCAGCAGGGATCCCGGGACAGGGATGCACGAGCAGTACTTC.

Only a few counts were recorded for this clone. The chain couples TRBV4-1 to TRBJ1-2; no clear D. The length of the CDR3 is 16 residues. Germline V gene sequence: CDR1 MGHRA, CDR2 YSYEKL. V was clipped by 0 bases and J by 1 base, with 12 bases between them. CDR3 nucleotide sequence: TGCGCCAGCAGCCAAGATAAGGCCTCGCTTAACTATGGCTACACCTTC. It yields the protein CASSQDKASLNYGYTF.

The DNA for the CDR3 is TGCGCCAGCAGCCAAGATGTTGGGGGGCGGAGAAGGACTGAAGCTTTCTTT. Its translation is CASSQDVGGRRRTEAFF. This chain joins TRBV4-1 and TRBJ1-1; a weak D match, TRBD1 (6 bases). Germline V gives CDR1 MGHRA, CDR2 YSYEKL. The CDR3 runs to 17 residues. Trimming shortened V by 0 bases and J by 5 bases, and 19 bases separated the two germline ends.

This clone was found a few times. The rearrangement joins TRBV5-1 to TRBJ1-2, with D unclear. CDR3 length: 12 residues. Germline values: CDR1 SGHRS, CDR2 YFSETQ. V was pared by 4 bases and J by 4 bases, with 8 bases between. The CDR3 DNA follows: TGCGCCAGCAGCCATGGAGGCTATGGCTACACCTTC. Translated, it gives CASSHGGYGYTF.

This clone was seen just once. The chain links TRBV4-3 to TRBJ2-5; D uncertain. Germline values: CDR1 LGHNA, CDR2 YSLEER. V lost 0 bases and J lost 5, with 13 bases in between. This CDR3 is 15 amino acids long. This CDR3 reads CASSQDLGSTETQYF. CDR3 nucleotide sequence: TGCGCCAGCAGCCAAGATCTTGGGTCGACGGAGACCCAGTACTTC.